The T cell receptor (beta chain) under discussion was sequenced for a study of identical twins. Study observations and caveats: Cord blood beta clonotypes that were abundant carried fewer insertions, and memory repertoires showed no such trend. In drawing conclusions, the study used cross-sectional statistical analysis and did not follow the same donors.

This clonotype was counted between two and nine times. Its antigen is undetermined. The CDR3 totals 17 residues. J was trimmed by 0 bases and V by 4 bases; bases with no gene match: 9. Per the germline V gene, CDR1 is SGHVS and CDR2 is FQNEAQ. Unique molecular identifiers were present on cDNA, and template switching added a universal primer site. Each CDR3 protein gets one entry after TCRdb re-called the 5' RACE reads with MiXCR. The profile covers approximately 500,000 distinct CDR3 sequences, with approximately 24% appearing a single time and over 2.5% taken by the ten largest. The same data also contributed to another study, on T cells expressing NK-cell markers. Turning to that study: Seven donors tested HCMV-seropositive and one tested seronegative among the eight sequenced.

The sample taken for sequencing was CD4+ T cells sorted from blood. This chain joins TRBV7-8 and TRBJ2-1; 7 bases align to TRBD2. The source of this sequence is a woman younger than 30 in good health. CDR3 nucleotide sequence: TGTGCCAGCAGCTCGCGATCCGGGACTACCTCCTACAATGAGCAGTTCTTC. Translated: CASSSRSGTTSYNEQFF.